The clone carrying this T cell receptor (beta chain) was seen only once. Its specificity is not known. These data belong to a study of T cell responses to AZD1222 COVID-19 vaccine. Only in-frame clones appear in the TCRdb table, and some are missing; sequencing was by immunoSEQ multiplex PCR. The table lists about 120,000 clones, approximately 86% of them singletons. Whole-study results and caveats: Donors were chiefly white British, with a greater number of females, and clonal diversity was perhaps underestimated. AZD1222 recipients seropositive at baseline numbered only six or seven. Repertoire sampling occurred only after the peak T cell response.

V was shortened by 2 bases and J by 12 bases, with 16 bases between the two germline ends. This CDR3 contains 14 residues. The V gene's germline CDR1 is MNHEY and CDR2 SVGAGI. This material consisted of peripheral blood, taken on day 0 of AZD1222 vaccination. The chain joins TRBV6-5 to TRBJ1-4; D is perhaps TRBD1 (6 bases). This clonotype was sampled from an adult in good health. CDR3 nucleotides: TGTGCCAGCAGTTACGGCAGGGGATTGGGGGAACTGTTTTTT. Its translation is CASSYGRGLGELFF.